This entry features one TCR beta chain sequence. Its antigen is unknown. Unique molecular identifiers were carried by the TCR beta cDNA libraries. T cells numbering about 0.9 to 10 million yielded cDNA molecules that totaled approximately 500,000. TCRdb called the PCR reads again in MiXCR, with one record for every CDR3 protein. The top ten hold roughly 5% of the sample, which has fewer than 850,000 distinct CDR3 sequences, about 45% seen once. These data originate in a study of post-analysis software for immune sequencing data. Study-level background: Progressive-relapsing, secondary progressive and relapsing-remitting multiple sclerosis were among the disease courses included.

The study's findings and limits: Relative to controls, patients with multiple sclerosis showed significantly lower normalized Chao1 diversity. When the samples were clustered directly with F measure, those that had been prepared in the same batch showed strong co-clustering. There were five or six TRBV segments more frequent in patients than controls, and TRBV5-6, TRBV5-1 and TRBV20-1 were among them.

Trimming cost V 3 bases and J 5 bases, with 9 bases left between them. The germline CDR1 and CDR2 sequences are SGHDT and YYEEEE. CDR3 length equals 13 residues. This clonotype was obtained from a girl between 10 and 17 years old with multiple sclerosis. Sequencing was carried out using blood. This sequence joins TRBV5-6 and TRBJ2-1; the D is unclear. The CDR3 loop is CASSYDTDNEQFF. The DNA of the CDR3 is TGTGCCAGCAGCTACGACACCGACAATGAGCAGTTCTTC.